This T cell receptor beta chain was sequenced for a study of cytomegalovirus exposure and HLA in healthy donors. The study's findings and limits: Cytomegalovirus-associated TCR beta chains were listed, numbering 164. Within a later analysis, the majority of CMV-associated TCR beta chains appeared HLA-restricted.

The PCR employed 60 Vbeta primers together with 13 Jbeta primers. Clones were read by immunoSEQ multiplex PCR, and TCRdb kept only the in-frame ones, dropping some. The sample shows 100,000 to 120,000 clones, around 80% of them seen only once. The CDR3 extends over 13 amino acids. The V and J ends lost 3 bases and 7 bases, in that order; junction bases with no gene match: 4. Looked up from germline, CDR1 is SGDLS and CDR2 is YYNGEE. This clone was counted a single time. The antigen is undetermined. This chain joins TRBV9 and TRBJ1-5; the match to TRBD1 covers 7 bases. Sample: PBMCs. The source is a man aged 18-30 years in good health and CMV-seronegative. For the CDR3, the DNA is TGTGCCAGCAGCGCGGGACAGATGCAGCCCCAGCATTTT. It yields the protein CASSAGQMQPQHF.